This T cell receptor (beta chain) emerged from a study of shared clonotypes between healthy human individuals. Notes on the study in general: Clonotype sharing among donors was thought likely to change with sequencing depth.

CD8 cells regarded as naive lacked CD45RO, were positively chosen for CCR7, and omitted terminally differentiated effector memory CD45RA+ cells. This clone was picked up one time. The antigen is not known. Measured with immunoSEQ multiplex PCR; TCRdb has only the in-frame clones, and not every one. In the table there are over 2,000,000 clones, around 93% of which are singletons. CDR1 is MGHRA, CDR2 YSYEKL, per germline. Trimming stripped 1 base from V and 10 bases from J, with 14 bases between. The CDR3 loop spans 15 amino acids. This clonotype was sampled from a man aged 18-30 years in good health. Some clones in this sample may be carry-over from other donors' samples. The chain links TRBV4-1 to TRBJ1-6, with D possibly TRBD1 on 5 matching bases. The sequencing sample was made of naive CD8+ T cells from PBMCs. This CDR3 reads CASSQGRTKRSPLHF. The DNA for the CDR3 is TGCGCCAGCAGCCAAGGGCGGACAAAGCGATCACCCCTCCACTTT.